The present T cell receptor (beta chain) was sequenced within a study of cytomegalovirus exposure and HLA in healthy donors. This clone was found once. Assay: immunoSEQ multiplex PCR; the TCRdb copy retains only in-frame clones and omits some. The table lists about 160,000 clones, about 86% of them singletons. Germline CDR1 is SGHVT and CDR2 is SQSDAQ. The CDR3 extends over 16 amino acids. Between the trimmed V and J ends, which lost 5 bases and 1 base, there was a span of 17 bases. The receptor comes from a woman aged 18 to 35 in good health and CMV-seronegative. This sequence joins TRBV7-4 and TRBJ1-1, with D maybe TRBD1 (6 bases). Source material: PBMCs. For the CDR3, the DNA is TGTGCCAGCAGCGAGGGGGATATAAACCCGAACACTGAAGCTTTCTTT. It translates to CASSEGDINPNTEAFF.